This T cell receptor beta chain is drawn from a study of blood T cell repertoires in COVID-19. At the level of the study: Material from acute and convalescent COVID-19 was sourced from the United States, Italy and Spain. PBMCs, B-cell-depleted T cells, or T cells were the source of the cDNA or gDNA that made up the material.

Study processing details: Amplification of reference gene primers provided the estimated nucleated cell counts. The protocol was immunoSEQ multiplex PCR, while the TCRdb copy is restricted to in-frame clones and leaves out a portion. V and J calls and clone size are copied from that table; D and trimming were computed from the DNA. The data hold approximately 210,000 clones, with about nine tenths observed a single time. Germline V CDR1 and CDR2: SGHVS, FQNEAQ. V shed 1 base and J 5 bases; nucleotides not matched to a gene: 4. The CDR3 runs 14 residues. The chain recombines TRBV7-8 with TRBJ2-5; 7 bases are shared with TRBD2. The sequence was obtained from a man aged 25 to 40 who had recovered from COVID-19. The sample comprised peripheral blood. DNA for the CDR3: TGTGCCAGCAGCTTAGAAAGCGGGGAGGAGACCCAGTACTTC. This sequence encodes CASSLESGEETQYF.